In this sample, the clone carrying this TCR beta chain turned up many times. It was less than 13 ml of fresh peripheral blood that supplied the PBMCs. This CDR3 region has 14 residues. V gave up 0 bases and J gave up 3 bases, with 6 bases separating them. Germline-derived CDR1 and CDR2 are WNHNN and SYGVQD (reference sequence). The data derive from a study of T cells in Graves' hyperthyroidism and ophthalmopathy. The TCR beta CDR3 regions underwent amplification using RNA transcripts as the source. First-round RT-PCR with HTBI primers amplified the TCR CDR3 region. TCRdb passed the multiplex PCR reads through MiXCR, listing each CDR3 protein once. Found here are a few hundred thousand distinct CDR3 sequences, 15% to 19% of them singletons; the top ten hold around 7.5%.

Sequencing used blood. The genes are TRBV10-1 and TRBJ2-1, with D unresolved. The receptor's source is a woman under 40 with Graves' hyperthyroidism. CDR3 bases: TGCGCCAGCAGTGAGTCGGCCAACTACAATGAGCAGTTCTTC. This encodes CASSESANYNEQFF.